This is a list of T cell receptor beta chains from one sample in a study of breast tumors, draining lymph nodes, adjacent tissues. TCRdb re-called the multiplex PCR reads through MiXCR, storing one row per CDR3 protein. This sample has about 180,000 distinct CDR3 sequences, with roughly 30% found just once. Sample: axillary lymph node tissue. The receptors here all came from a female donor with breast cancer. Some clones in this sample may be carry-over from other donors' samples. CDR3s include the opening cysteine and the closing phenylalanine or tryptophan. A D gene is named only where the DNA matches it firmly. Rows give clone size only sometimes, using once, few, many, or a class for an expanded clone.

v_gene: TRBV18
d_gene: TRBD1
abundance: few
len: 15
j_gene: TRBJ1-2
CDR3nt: TGTGCCAGCTCCCCGGGACAGGGGAGGAACTATGGCTACACCTTC
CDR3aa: CASSPGQGRNYGYTF

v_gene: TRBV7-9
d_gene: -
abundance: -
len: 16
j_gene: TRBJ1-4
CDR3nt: TGTGCCAGCAGCTTTCCTACGGGACAAGTTAATGAAAAACTGTTTTTT
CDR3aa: CASSFPTGQVNEKLFF

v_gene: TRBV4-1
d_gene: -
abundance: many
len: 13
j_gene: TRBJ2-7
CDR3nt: TGCGCCAGCAGCCTAAAAATGTCCTACGAGCAGTACTTC
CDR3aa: CASSLKMSYEQYF

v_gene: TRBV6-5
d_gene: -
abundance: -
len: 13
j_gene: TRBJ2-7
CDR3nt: TGTGCCAGCAGCGCGGGACCAGCTGATGAGCAGTACTTC
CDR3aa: CASSAGPADEQYF

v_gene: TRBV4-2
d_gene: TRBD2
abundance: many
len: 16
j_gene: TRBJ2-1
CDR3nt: TGTGCCAGCAGCCAAGAATCAGGGACTAGCAACAATGAGCAGTTCTTC
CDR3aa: CASSQESGTSNNEQFF

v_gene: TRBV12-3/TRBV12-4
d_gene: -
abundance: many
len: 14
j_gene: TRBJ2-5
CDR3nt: TGTGCCAGCAGCAACTGGGGGGTAATGGGTCATCCAAACTTC
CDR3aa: CASSNWGVMGHPNF

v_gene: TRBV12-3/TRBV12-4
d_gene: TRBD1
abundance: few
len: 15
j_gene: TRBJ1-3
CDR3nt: TGTGCCAGCAGTTTGGACAGGGAACCTGGAAACACCATATATTTT
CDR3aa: CASSLDREPGNTIYF

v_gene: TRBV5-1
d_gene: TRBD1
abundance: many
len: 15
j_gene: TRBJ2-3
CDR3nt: TGCGCCAGCAGCTTGGTACAGGGGGCCGCCAACACGCAGTATTTT
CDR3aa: CASSLVQGAANTQYF

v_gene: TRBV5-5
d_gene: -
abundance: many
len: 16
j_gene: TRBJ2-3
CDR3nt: TGTGCCAGCAGCTTGTCGGGGGTGACTTCCACAGATACGCAGTATTTT
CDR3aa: CASSLSGVTSTDTQYF

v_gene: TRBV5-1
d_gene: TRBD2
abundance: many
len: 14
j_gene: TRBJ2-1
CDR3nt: TGCGCCAGCAGCTTGGGACTAGCCGTCAATGAGCAGTTCTTC
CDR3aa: CASSLGLAVNEQFF

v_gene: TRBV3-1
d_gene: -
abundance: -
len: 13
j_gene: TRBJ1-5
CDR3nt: TGCGCCAGCAGCCAAGGTTCCAGGGGGCCCCAGCATTTT
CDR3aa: CASSQGSRGPQHF

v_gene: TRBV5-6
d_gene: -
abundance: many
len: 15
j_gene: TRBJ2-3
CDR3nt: TGTGCCAGCAGCTTGGGAGGGGGTAGCACAGATACGCAGTATTTT
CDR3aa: CASSLGGGSTDTQYF

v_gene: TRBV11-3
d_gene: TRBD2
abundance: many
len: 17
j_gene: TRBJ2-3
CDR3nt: TGTGCCAGCAGCGGGACTAGCGGGAGTAAGGTCGGAGATACGCAGTATTTT
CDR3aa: CASSGTSGSKVGDTQYF

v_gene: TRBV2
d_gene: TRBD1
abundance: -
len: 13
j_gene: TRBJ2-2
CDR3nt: TGTGCCAGCAGTGTCGGGACAGGCGGGGAGCTGTTTTTT
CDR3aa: CASSVGTGGELFF

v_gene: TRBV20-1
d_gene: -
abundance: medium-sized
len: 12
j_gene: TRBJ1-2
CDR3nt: TGCAGTGCTTCCTGGGCGTCCTATGGCTACACCTTC
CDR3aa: CSASWASYGYTF

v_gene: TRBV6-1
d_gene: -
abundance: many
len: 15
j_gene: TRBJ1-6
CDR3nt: TGTGCCAGCATACCCGCGAGCTCCTATAATTCACCCCTCCACTTT
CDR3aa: CASIPASSYNSPLHF

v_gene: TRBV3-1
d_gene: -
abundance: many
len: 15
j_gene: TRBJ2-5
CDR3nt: TGTGCCAGCAGCCAAGCGGGTGACAGACACGAGACCCAGTACTTC
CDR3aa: CASSQAGDRHETQYF